A single sample gave rise to the 8 T cell receptor beta chains below, sequenced in a study of shared T cell receptors in the human thymus. Method: immunoSEQ multiplex PCR; TCRdb's copy keeps in-frame clones and lacks some. The sample lists some 760,000 clones, 70% to 90% occurring once. These data were likewise used in another study, on human thymus T cells.

Source material: thymocytes. These receptors were obtained from a girl under three years old with a congenital heart defect.

The chain carries TRBV28 and TRBJ1-2, with D hard to call. The CDR3 runs to 13 residues. V was trimmed by 5 bases and J by 4 bases, leaving 11 bases between them. Per the germline V gene, CDR1 is MDHEN and CDR2 is SYDVKM. Here the CDR3 reads CASSHLGVYGYTF. CDR3 nucleotides: TGTGCCAGCAGTCACCTCGGGGTCTATGGCTACACCTTC.

The genes are TRBV11-2 and TRBJ2-3; possibly TRBD2 for D (5 bases). CDR1 is SGHAT and CDR2 is FQNNGV in the germline V gene. The CDR3 is 16 residues long. With 5 bases removed from V and 10 bases from J, the gap between germline ends came to 25 bases. The CDR3 nucleotides read TGTGCCAGCAGCCATTGGGCGGACCCTATGATGGAGGCGCAGTATTTT. Encoded protein: CASSHWADPMMEAQYF.

This clone has only one observation. This sequence joins TRBV6-4 and TRBJ2-1; TRBD2 matches at 10 bases. Per germline, CDR1 MRHNA and CDR2 SNTAGT. The CDR3 contains 14 residues. The ends lost 9 bases at V and 8 bases at J; junction bases unmatched: 10. The CDR3 DNA sequence: TGTGCCAGTGCTTCTAGCGGGGGAAGGTATGAGCAGTTCTTC. Its protein is CASASSGGRYEQFF.

The sample holds one count of this clone. This sample also contains other DNA sequences that code for the same CDR3. The chain has TRBV9 and TRBJ2-5, with D perhaps matching TRBD2 (7 bases). Trimming shortened V by 2 bases and J by 2 bases, and 10 bases separated the two germline ends. The germline gives CDR1 SGDLS, CDR2 YYNGEE. CDR3 length: 14 residues. This CDR3 reads CASSVEGGQETQYF. CDR3 bases: TGTGCCAGCAGCGTGGAGGGGGGGCAAGAGACCCAGTACTTC.

This clone occurred a few times. This chain uses TRBV30 with TRBJ1-6; TRBD1 agrees at 7 bases. Losses at the gene ends were 3 bases for V and 0 bases for J; bases not matched to a gene: 20. This CDR3 has 21 amino acids. Germline V gene sequence: CDR1 GTSNPN, CDR2 SVGIG (reference sequence). CDR3 sequence: CAWRSDKDRELGSSYNSPLHF. DNA for the CDR3: TGTGCCTGGAGGTCCGATAAAGACAGGGAACTAGGGAGCTCCTATAATTCACCCCTCCACTTT.

This chain links TRBV7-2 with TRBJ1-2, with D perhaps TRBD1 (6 bases). The CDR3 covers 17 residues. V lost 5 bases to trimming and J lost 0 bases, with 19 bases between them. CDR1 is SGHTA, CDR2 FQGNSA, per germline. This CDR3 reads CASSRRTAFVANYGYTF. The CDR3 nucleotides are TGTGCCAGCAGCCGAAGGACAGCTTTCGTAGCTAACTATGGCTACACCTTC. The full variable domain, its missing parts supplied by reference TRBV7-2 and TRBJ1-2, is GAGVSQSPSNKVTEKGKDVELRCDPISGHTALYWYRQSLGQGLEFLIYFQGNSAPDKSGLPSDRFSAERTGGSVSTLTIQRTQQEDSAVYLCASSRRTAFVANYGYTFGSGTRLTVV.

The chain is built from TRBV29-1 and TRBJ1-1; the match to TRBD1 covers 7 bases. J gave up 1 base and V 8 bases, and 4 bases lay outside the gene matches. The CDR3 spans 12 residues. CDR1 is SQVTM and CDR2 is ANQGSEA in the germline V gene. The CDR3 reads CSNGTENTEAFF. The CDR3, as DNA: TGCAGCAACGGGACAGAGAACACTGAAGCTTTCTTT.

The V gene is TRBV15, the J gene TRBJ1-5; D may be TRBD1 (6 bases). The CDR3 is 16 amino acids. Trimming pared 2 bases from V and 4 bases from J, leaving 15 bases between. Germline values: CDR1 LNHNV, CDR2 YYDKDF (reference sequence). The CDR3 region is CATSRLGGQLNQPQHF. The CDR3 DNA is TGTGCCACCAGCAGATTAGGAGGACAGCTAAATCAGCCCCAGCATTTT.